What follows are 30 T cell receptor beta chains derived from one specimen sequenced in a study of a mutant IDH1 vaccine in newly diagnosed glioma. Time point noted: week 23, last vaccination. It was 300 ug of mutant IDH1 20-mer peptide that made up each vaccine dose, given with topical imiquimod. What these receptors recognize is not known. TCRdb's copy holds only in-frame clones and misses some; the assay was immunoSEQ multiplex PCR. Among just over 80,000 clones, 85% were seen once, and the ten largest hold approximately 2%. The material sequenced was PBMCs, taken from a glioma patient whose treatment included an IDH1 peptide vaccine. All receptors come from a man aged 30-40 years with glioma. Some clones in this sample may be carry-over from other donors' samples.

Worth noting for this clone: Its ends do not fully match the called genes, so a read error is possible. This chain joins TRBV6-1 and TRBJ2-7, with D maybe TRBD1 (6 bases). Germline CDR1 and CDR2: MNHNS and SASEGT. This CDR3 is built from 15 residues. The CDR3, as DNA: TGTGCCAGCATTGAAGGACAGCTTTTGGTGCACGAGCAGTACTTC. The encoded protein is CASIEGQLLVHEQYF.

This clone was detected once. This chain connects TRBV6-1 to TRBJ2-2, with 7 bases identical to TRBD1. The CDR3 runs 16 residues. The germline CDR1 and CDR2 sequences are MNHNS and SASEGT. Trimming cost V 1 base and J 3 bases; bases outside gene matches: 5. This chain's CDR3 is CASSEDGQAYTGELFF. In nucleotides, the CDR3 is TGTGCCAGCAGTGAAGACGGACAGGCCTACACCGGGGAGCTGTTTTTT.

The CDR3: CASSFRGPSTEAFF. The CDR3 nucleotides read TGTGCCAGCAGTTTTAGGGGGCCCAGCACTGAAGCTTTCTTT. This sequence joins TRBV28 and TRBJ1-1, with TRBD1 matching over 7 bases. From germline, CDR1 is MDHEN and CDR2 SYDVKM. Trimming took 3 bases from V and 4 from J; bases not matched to a gene: 5. The CDR3 extends over 14 amino acids.

The V and J genes are TRBV15 and TRBJ1-5, with TRBD1 as a possible D gene (6 bases). V was clipped by 3 bases and J by 6 bases, with 6 bases between them. CDR1 is LNHNV and CDR2 is YYDKDF in the germline V gene (reference sequence). This CDR3 has 12 amino acids. The CDR3 here is CATSSRGQPQHF. CDR3 DNA sequence: TGTGCCACCAGCAGCAGGGGTCAGCCCCAGCATTTT.

The V gene is TRBV30, the J gene TRBJ1-4; D is undetermined. Germline values: CDR1 GTSNPN, CDR2 SVGIG (reference sequence). V lost 0 bases to trimming and J lost 7 bases, with 3 bases between them. The CDR3 is made up of 11 amino acids. CDR3 nucleotides: TGTGCCTGGAGTGTAGGTGAAAAACTGTTTTTT. As protein: CAWSVGEKLFF.

The rearrangement links TRBV19 to TRBJ2-3, with 10 bases identical to TRBD2. Germline values: CDR1 LNHDA, CDR2 SQIVND (reference sequence). Trimming cost V 4 bases and J 8 bases; bases outside gene matches: 12. This CDR3 contains 16 residues. In DNA, the CDR3 is TGTGCCAGTAGTACCGTAAGCGGGGGGGCCGTCGGTACGCAGTATTTT. Translated, it gives CASSTVSGGAVGTQYF.

This clone was seen more than once but under ten times. The chain combines TRBV10-3 with TRBJ1-1, with no clear D. Trimming took 0 bases from V and 5 from J, leaving 13 bases between them. CDR1 ENHRY and CDR2 SYGVKD come from the germline V gene. This CDR3 region has 15 residues. CDR3 region: CAISESKSGETEAFF. As DNA, the CDR3 is TGTGCCATCAGTGAGTCGAAATCTGGGGAGACTGAAGCTTTCTTT.

This chain links TRBV18 with TRBJ2-7, with D uncertain. Germline CDR1 and CDR2: KGHSH and LQKENI. The CDR3 is 13 residues long. V gave up 3 bases and J gave up 2 bases, with 8 bases separating them. DNA of the CDR3: TGTGCCAGCTCACCCTCAAGTACCTACGAGCAGTACTTC. It is translated as CASSPSSTYEQYF.

Judged by abundance, this clone is medium-sized (0.01 to 0.1%). This sequence joins TRBV9 and TRBJ2-5; TRBD2 agrees at 15 bases. The CDR3 runs to 17 residues. With 3 bases clipped from V and 6 bases from J, the junction kept 9 bases outside the gene matches. CDR1 and CDR2 from the germline V gene are SGDLS and YYNGEE. The CDR3 sequence: CASSDPRTSGGAKTQYF. CDR3 sequence (DNA): TGTGCCAGCAGCGACCCCCGGACTAGCGGGGGGGCAAAGACCCAGTACTTC.

The rearrangement uses TRBV4-2 and TRBJ1-1; D is unresolved. The germline V gene encodes CDR1 LGHNA and CDR2 YNFKEQ. Trimming removed 4 bases at V and 3 bases at J, with 9 bases between. The CDR3 totals 13 residues. The CDR3 is CASSPIVDTEAFF. The CDR3 nucleotides are TGTGCCAGCAGCCCCATCGTGGACACTGAAGCTTTCTTT.

The V call is TRBV5-4, the J call TRBJ1-1, with 8 bases lining up with TRBD1. The CDR3 sequence is 14 residues long. Trimming took 5 bases from V and 1 from J; bases not matched to a gene: 4. Germline V CDR1 and CDR2: SGHNT, YYREEE (reference sequence). In DNA form, the CDR3 reads TGTGCCAGCAGTCCCGGGACAGGGAACACTGAAGCTTTCTTT. It codes for CASSPGTGNTEAFF.

The chain links TRBV20-1 to TRBJ1-2; no clear D. Per the germline V gene, CDR1 is DFQATT and CDR2 is SNEGSKA (reference sequence). V was clipped by 5 bases and J by 13 bases, with 11 bases between them. The CDR3 has 9 amino acids. The CDR3 region is CSAGLRGTF. The CDR3 bases are TGCAGTGCTGGTCTCCGGGGCACCTTC.

CDR3: CASSLWPSGGDTQYF. The CDR3 bases are TGTGCCAGCAGCTTATGGCCTAGCGGGGGGGATACGCAGTATTTT. This sequence joins TRBV7-2 and TRBJ2-3, with 11 bases matching TRBD2. The CDR3 has 15 amino acids. Trimming at V came to 2 bases and at J to 6 bases, leaving 4 bases not matched to a gene. Germline loops: CDR1 SGHTA, CDR2 FQGNSA. Full variable domain (missing parts from reference TRBV7-2 and TRBJ2-3): GAGVSQSPSNKVTEKGKDVELRCDPISGHTALYWYRQSLGQGLEFLIYFQGNSAPDKSGLPSDRFSAERTGGSVSTLTIQRTQQEDSAVYLCASSLWPSGGDTQYFGPGTRLTVL.

V is TRBV19 and J is TRBJ1-5; TRBD1 is a possible D gene (5 bases). Trimming stripped 11 bases from V and 7 bases from J, with 18 bases between. Germline loops: CDR1 LNHDA, CDR2 SQIVND (reference sequence). The CDR3 sequence is 13 residues long. CDR3 residues: CAVGGTSWQPQHF. In DNA, the CDR3 is TGTGCCGTCGGGGGGACGAGTTGGCAGCCCCAGCATTTT.

The V call is TRBV11-2, the J call TRBJ2-5; 8 nucleotides match TRBD2. This CDR3 has 18 residues. Trimming cost V 5 bases and J 2 bases; bases outside gene matches: 16. Germline lookup yields CDR1 SGHAT and CDR2 FQNNGV. The CDR3 spells CASSAGGELVRGQETQYF. The CDR3 region has the DNA TGTGCCAGCAGCGCCGGGGGGGAGCTAGTTAGAGGGCAAGAGACCCAGTACTTC.

The rearrangement joins TRBV7-3 to TRBJ2-5; 11 bases agree with TRBD2. The germline gives CDR1 SGHTA, CDR2 FQGTGA. CDR3 length: 16 residues. V shed 5 bases and J 4 bases; nucleotides not matched to a gene: 9. As DNA, the CDR3 is TGTGCCAGCAGCCCGTTAGCGGGGGGGCCCCGAGAGACCCAGTACTTC. Residues: CASSPLAGGPRETQYF. The whole variable domain, remainder taken from reference TRBV7-3 and TRBJ2-5, is GAGVSQTPSNKVTEKGKYVELRCDPISGHTALYWYRQSLGQGPEFLIYFQGTGAADDSGLPNDRFFAVRPEGSVSTLKIQRTERGDSAVYLCASSPLAGGPRETQYFGPGTRLLVL.

The chain joins TRBV30 to TRBJ1-4; TRBD1 is a possible D gene (6 bases). The germline gives CDR1 GTSNPN, CDR2 SVGIG (reference sequence). Between the trimmed V and J ends, which lost 2 bases and 8 bases, there was a span of 24 bases. This CDR3 has 17 residues. The CDR3 protein is CAWSPNPRRGVGEKLFF. For the CDR3, the DNA is TGTGCCTGGAGTCCCAACCCCAGGAGGGGGGTAGGAGAAAAACTGTTTTTT.

This clone is a singleton in its sample. The chain recombines TRBV2 with TRBJ1-4, with 7 positions matching TRBD1. Looked up from germline, CDR1 is SNHLY and CDR2 is FYNNEI. The CDR3 consists of 14 residues. V trimming: 6 bases; J trimming: 1 base; junction bases outside the gene matches: 2. CDR3 in amino acids: CASRGTVTNEKLFF. The CDR3 DNA reads TGTGCCAGCAGGGGGACAGTAACTAATGAAAAACTGTTTTTT. Using reference TRBV2 and TRBJ1-4 for the parts outside the CDR3, the full variable domain is EPEVTQTPSHQVTQMGQEVILRCVPISNHLYFYWYRQILGQKVEFLVSFYNNEISEKSEIFDDQFSVERPDGSNFTLKIRSTKLEDSAMYFCASRGTVTNEKLFFGSGTQLSVL.

The chain is built from TRBV4-3 and TRBJ2-6; D gene ambiguous. The CDR3 runs 21 residues. Trimming cost V 0 bases and J 3 bases, with 24 bases left between them. Germline CDR1 LGHNA, CDR2 YSLEER. Here the CDR3 reads CASSQDRERSSPRNGANVLTF. In DNA, the CDR3 is TGCGCCAGCAGCCAAGATAGGGAACGGAGTAGCCCGAGGAATGGGGCCAACGTCCTGACTTTC.

The gene calls are TRBV19 and TRBJ1-2, with 7 bases aligning to TRBD1. The CDR3 has 14 amino acids. V was clipped by 6 bases and J by 2 bases; unmatched bases: 6. The germline CDR1 and CDR2 sequences are LNHDA and SQIVND (reference sequence). DNA of the CDR3: TGTGCCAGTAGGCGACAGGGACAAAACTATGGCTACACCTTC. Its protein is CASRRQGQNYGYTF.

The rearrangement links TRBV30 to TRBJ2-1; a possible D gene is TRBD1 (6 bases). The germline gives CDR1 GTSNPN, CDR2 SVGIG (reference sequence). The CDR3 has 11 amino acids. V shed 7 bases and J shed 7 bases, with 11 bases lying between them. The CDR3 reads CAYAQGNEQFF. The CDR3 DNA is TGTGCCTACGCACAGGGTAATGAGCAGTTCTTC. Full variable domain (missing parts from reference TRBV30 and TRBJ2-1): SQTIHQWPATLVQPVGSPLSLECTVEGTSNPNLYWYRQAAGRGLQLLFYSVGIGQISSEVPQNLSASRPQDRQFILSSKKLLLSDSGFYLCAYAQGNEQFFGPGTRLTVL.

The chain joins TRBV7-9 to TRBJ1-4; 8 nucleotides line up with TRBD1. The V segment lost 5 bases and the J segment 3 bases; nucleotides outside the gene matches: 5. In germline, CDR1 is SEHNR, CDR2 FQNEAQ (reference sequence). CDR3 length: 15 amino acids. The CDR3 DNA sequence: TGTGCCAGCAGCCATACAGGGGGGGCTAATGAAAAACTGTTTTTT. Its protein is CASSHTGGANEKLFF.

V is TRBV13 and J is TRBJ2-2, with D perhaps given as TRBD1 or TRBD2 (6 bases each). The germline V and J ends were trimmed by 5 bases and 5 bases, with 27 bases remaining between them. The germline gives CDR1 PRHDT, CDR2 FYEKMQ (reference sequence). The CDR3 has 19 residues. CDR3 nucleotides: TGTGCCAGCAGCATCACGGGAGTCAGGGGAACTTGGAGGACCGGGGAGCTGTTTTTT. Residues: CASSITGVRGTWRTGELFF.

V is TRBV19 and J is TRBJ1-5, with a weak D call TRBD1 (6 bases). The germline gives CDR1 LNHDA, CDR2 SQIVND (reference sequence). This CDR3 region has 13 residues. V was trimmed by 5 bases and J by 6 bases, leaving 11 bases between them. The CDR3 DNA follows: TGTGCCAGTAGTCCCCAGGGGACTCAGCCCCAGCATTTT. This sequence encodes CASSPQGTQPQHF.

This chain uses TRBV6-6 with TRBJ1-2; D gene ambiguous. The germline V and J ends were trimmed by 6 bases and 7 bases, with 9 bases remaining between them. Germline assignment: CDR1 MNHNY and CDR2 SVGAGI (reference sequence). This CDR3 has 11 residues. CDR3 sequence (DNA): TGTGCCAGCAGCCAAGGCGGTGGCTACACCTTC. It is translated as CASSQGGGYTF.

This clone was counted once. This chain joins TRBV4-2 and TRBJ1-5; D gene unclear. The CDR3 has 14 amino acids. The germline CDR1 and CDR2 sequences are LGHNA and YNFKEQ. The V end lost 3 bases, the J end lost 4 bases, and 10 bases lay between the germline ends. Written as DNA, the CDR3 is TGTGCCAGCAGCCAGGACCACGGAAATCAGCCCCAGCATTTT. Encoded protein: CASSQDHGNQPQHF.

The CDR3, as DNA: TGCGCCAGCAGCTTCAGGGACAAGTCCTACGAGCAGTACTTC. Translating it yields CASSFRDKSYEQYF. This chain links TRBV5-1 with TRBJ2-7, with a tentative D call TRBD1 (6 bases). Trimming took off 2 bases at V and 1 base at J, with 10 bases between the two ends. The CDR3 has 14 amino acids. Germline V CDR1 and CDR2: SGHRS, YFSETQ.

This clone was found a few times. The V gene is TRBV11-2, the J gene TRBJ1-1; a weak D match, TRBD1 (6 bases). Trimming left V 5 bases short and J 5 bases short, with 18 bases between. The germline V gene encodes CDR1 SGHAT and CDR2 FQNNGV. The CDR3 is 15 residues long. In nucleotides, the CDR3 is TGTGCCAGCAGCCAACAGGGACAAGTGGGGACTGAAGCTTTCTTT. The encoded protein is CASSQQGQVGTEAFF.

This clone came up once. V and J are TRBV4-1 and TRBJ1-1, with 9 nucleotides matching TRBD1. Germline V lookup: CDR1 MGHRA, CDR2 YSYEKL. The CDR3 loop spans 13 amino acids. Unmatched junction bases numbered 5, after V lost 2 bases and J lost 10 bases. For the CDR3, the DNA is TGCGCCAGCAGCCAACCCTTGACAGGGGGAGCTTTCTTT. This translates into CASSQPLTGGAFF.

Details on this clone: At one of its ends the junction is not consistent with the germline gene, which may arise from a read error. The chain is built from TRBV6-5 and TRBJ1-1; D perhaps matches TRBD1 (6 bases). Germline values: CDR1 MNHEY, CDR2 SVGAGI. The CDR3 is made up of 14 amino acids. For the CDR3, the DNA is TGTGCCATCAGTGAAGGGGGGGAGAACACTGAAGCTTTCTTT. It yields the protein CAISEGGENTEAFF.